One T cell receptor beta chain is described in this entry. Its antigen is still unknown. This specimen comes from a study of PD-1 blockade in classical Hodgkin lymphoma. Study conclusions and caveats: The study found complete responders had baseline diversity similar to newly diagnosed patients. The drivers behind the repertoire differences, possibly disease activity or prior therapy, remain undefined. CD4+ TCR diversity climbed significantly by C4D1, unlike CD8+ TCR diversity.

Time point noted: cycle 4 day 1 (C4D1), after less than 7 weeks of nivolumab. There was relapse after autologous stem cell transplantation in every patient, and there was variation in brentuximab vedotin exposure. Complete response, partial response or progressive disease constituted the best responses recorded. Germline V gives CDR1 KGHSY, CDR2 FQNENV. The ends were cut back, 0 bases at V and 0 bases at J, with 5 bases in the middle. The CDR3 has 14 amino acids. Assay: immunoSEQ multiplex PCR; the TCRdb copy retains only in-frame clones and omits some. The sample holds approximately 17,000 clones, about 71% seen once.

This chain uses TRBV16 with TRBJ1-1; unclear D gene. The sample in question was peripheral blood mononuclear cells (PBMCs), obtained before the fourth cycle of nivolumab. This receptor was obtained from a human donor with classical Hodgkin lymphoma. CDR3 loop: CASSQSSLNTEAFF. In nucleotides, the CDR3 is TGTGCCAGCAGCCAATCGTCCCTGAACACTGAAGCTTTCTTT.